Listed below are T cell receptor beta chains from one sample, sequenced in a study of molecular identifiers for immune sequencing clone quantification. MiXCR, applied by TCRdb to the PCR reads, yields one record per CDR3 protein. This sample has approximately 670,000 distinct CDR3 sequences, with 15% to 20% found just once. Material for sequencing was naive CD8+ T cells from blood, with Jurkat cell RNA spiked in. The receptors were sampled from a human donor in good health. Some libraries in this study had Jurkat cell RNA spiked in. Both conserved end residues are part of each CDR3. D genes are given only for firm matches. Clone size, where shown, is once, few, many, or a class for clones that have expanded.

>TRBJ2-5|TRBV2|-|many
CASSGLQETQYF
TGCGCCAGCAGCGGCCTCCAAGAGACCCAGTACTTC
>TRBJ2-7|TRBV10-3|-|many
CAISESTGAGEQYF
TGTGCCATCAGTGAGTCGACTGGGGCGGGCGAGCAGTACTTC
>TRBJ1-4|TRBV7-9|-|many
CASRTLKDEKLFF
TGTGCCAGCAGAACATTAAAGGATGAAAAACTGTTTTTT
>TRBJ2-7|TRBV12-5|TRBD1|-
CASGFSGQGIGEQYF
TGTGCTAGTGGGTTCTCGGGACAGGGGATCGGGGAGCAGTACTTC
>TRBJ1-1|TRBV6-2/TRBV6-3|TRBD1|many
CASSPTTGFPTEAFF
TGTGCCAGCAGCCCTACGACAGGGTTTCCCACTGAAGCTTTCTTT
>TRBJ2-2|TRBV2|-|many
CASRGTTGELFF
TGTGCCAGCAGGGGGACGACCGGGGAGCTGTTTTTT
>TRBJ2-5|TRBV7-9|TRBD2|many
CASSRTSGSLETQYF
TGTGCCAGCAGCCGGACTAGCGGGAGTTTAGAGACCCAGTACTTC
>TRBJ2-7|TRBV27|TRBD1|-
CASSFSSDRVEQYF
TGTGCCAGCAGTTTTTCCTCGGACAGGGTCGAGCAGTACTTC
>TRBJ1-1|TRBV20-1|-|many
CSATPRPLVTEAFF
TGCAGTGCTACTCCCCGGCCCCTGGTCACTGAAGCTTTCTTT
>TRBJ1-3|TRBV6-5|TRBD1|-
CASNTGAGNTIYF
TGTGCCAGTAATACAGGGGCTGGAAACACCATATATTTT
>TRBJ1-2|TRBV11-2|-|-
CASTAGGQEAYGYTF
TGTGCCAGCACCGCGGGGGGGCAAGAGGCCTATGGCTACACCTTC
>TRBJ2-3|TRBV6-1|TRBD2|-
CASSHGGGTADTQYF
TGTGCCAGCAGCCACGGGGGGGGGACCGCAGATACGCAGTATTTT
>TRBJ2-7|TRBV7-6|-|-
CASSPVEGSSYEQYF
TGTGCCAGCAGCCCTGTAGAGGGGAGCTCCTACGAGCAGTACTTC
>TRBJ2-7|TRBV19|TRBD1|many
CASSPSTGTHEQYF
TGTGCCAGTAGTCCTTCGACAGGGACCCACGAGCAGTACTTC
>TRBJ2-2|TRBV4-3|-|-
CASSPRPEGVNTGELFF
TGCGCCAGCAGCCCAAGACCAGAGGGGGTCAACACCGGGGAGCTGTTTTTT
>TRBJ2-1|TRBV7-8|-|-
CASSLESRPPYNEQFF
TGTGCCAGCAGCTTAGAATCCAGACCTCCCTACAATGAGCAGTTCTTC
>TRBJ2-7|TRBV20-1|-|-
CSHAGTSSYEQYF
TGCAGTCACGCCGGGACTTCATCCTACGAGCAGTACTTC
>TRBJ1-1|TRBV29-1|-|many
CSVEDRSAPEAFF
TGCAGCGTTGAAGATCGGTCGGCGCCTGAAGCTTTCTTT